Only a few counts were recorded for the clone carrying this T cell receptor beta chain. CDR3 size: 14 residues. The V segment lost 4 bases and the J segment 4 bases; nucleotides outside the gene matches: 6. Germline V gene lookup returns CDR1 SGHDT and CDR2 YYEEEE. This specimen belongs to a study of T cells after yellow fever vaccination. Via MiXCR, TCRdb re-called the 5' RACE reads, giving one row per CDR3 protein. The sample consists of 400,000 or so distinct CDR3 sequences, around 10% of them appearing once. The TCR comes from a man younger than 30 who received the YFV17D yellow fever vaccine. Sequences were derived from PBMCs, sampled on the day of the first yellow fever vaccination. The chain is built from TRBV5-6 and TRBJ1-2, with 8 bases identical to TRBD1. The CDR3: CASSARTGSYGYTF. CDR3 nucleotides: TGTGCCAGCAGCGCGAGGACAGGGAGCTATGGCTACACCTTC.